This T cell receptor beta chain comes out of a study of CXCR3-negative and CXCR3-positive naive CD8 T cells. 5' RACE that incorporated UMI labels was used to prepare the TRB cDNA libraries. Each CDR3 protein gets one entry in TCRdb, which reprocessed the 5' RACE reads and gives no DNA. The data include around 56,000 distinct CDR3 sequences; the top ten clones carry about 0.4%. Whole-study results and caveats: It was found that naive subsets had comparable surface CD5, and TCR strength was inferred from TRB CDR3 properties.

CD8+ T cell subsets were each sorted in triplicate, about 290,000 cells apiece. A CD45RO-CCR7+CD27+CD95- profile was what naive CD8+ T cells displayed. Comment on this clonotype: The antigen remains undetermined.

Per germline, CDR1 SGDLS and CDR2 YYNGEE. CDR3 size: 15 residues. This chain uses TRBV9 with TRBJ2-1. The sequence came from a human donor in good health. Some clones in this sample may be carry-over from other donors' samples. The sample was naive CXCR3- CD8+ T cells from blood. As to subset: CD45RO-CCR7+CD27+CD95- naive CD8+ T cells lacking CXCR3 (TNR3-). The CDR3 loop reads CASSTARTPYNEQFF.